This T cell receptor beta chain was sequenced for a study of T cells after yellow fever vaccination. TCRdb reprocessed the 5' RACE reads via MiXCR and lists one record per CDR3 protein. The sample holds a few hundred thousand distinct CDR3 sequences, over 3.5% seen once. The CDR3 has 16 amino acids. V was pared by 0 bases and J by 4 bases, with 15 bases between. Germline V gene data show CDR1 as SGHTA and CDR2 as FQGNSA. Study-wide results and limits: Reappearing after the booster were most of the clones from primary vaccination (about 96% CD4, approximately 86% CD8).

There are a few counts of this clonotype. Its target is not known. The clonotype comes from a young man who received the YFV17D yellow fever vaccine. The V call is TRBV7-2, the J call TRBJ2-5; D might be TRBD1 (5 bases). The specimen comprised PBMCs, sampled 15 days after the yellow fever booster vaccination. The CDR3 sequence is CASSLALLSGLETQYF. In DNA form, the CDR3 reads TGTGCCAGCAGCTTAGCGTTACTGTCAGGGCTAGAGACCCAGTACTTC.